These 32 T cell receptor beta chains were all obtained from the same sample, sequenced in a study of identical twins. TCRdb called the 5' RACE reads again in MiXCR, with one record for every CDR3 protein. The sample includes approximately 1.8 million distinct CDR3 sequences, less than 35% of them seen just once. Material for sequencing was cord blood. Source of these receptors: a newborn girl in good health.

This clonotype has a handful of counts. CDR3 DNA sequence: TGCAGTGGGGGGGGGCCCTCTGAAGCTTTCTTT. Translation gives CSGGGPSEAFF. V usage is TRBV20-1 and J usage is TRBJ1-1; D is possibly TRBD1 (6 bases). Trimming removed 7 bases from V and 6 bases from J, with 12 bases in between. The CDR3 has 11 amino acids. Germline values: CDR1 DFQATT, CDR2 SNEGSKA (reference sequence).

The table lists this clonotype with a few counts. The genes are TRBV3-1 and TRBJ2-1, with 8 nucleotides matching TRBD2. J was trimmed by 15 bases and V by 1 base; bases with no gene match: 2. The CDR3 totals 11 residues. Germline V gives CDR1 LGHDT, CDR2 YNNKEL (reference sequence). The DNA for the CDR3 is TGTGCCAGCAGCCAAGGGACTAGCCTGTTCTTC. Translating gives CASSQGTSLFF.

V gene TRBV27 combines with J gene TRBJ2-7, with a possible D match to TRBD2 (6 bases). The ends were cut back, 3 bases at V and 1 base at J, with 10 bases in the middle. Germline loops: CDR1 MNHEY, CDR2 SMNVEV (reference sequence). The CDR3 consists of 14 residues. The CDR3 here is CASSFAGPSYEQYF. The CDR3 DNA sequence: TGTGCCAGCAGTTTTGCGGGGCCGTCCTACGAGCAGTACTTC.

The gene calls are TRBV19 and TRBJ2-3; 15 bases map to TRBD2. Germline V gives CDR1 LNHDA, CDR2 SQIVND (reference sequence). The ends lost 9 bases at V and 7 bases at J; junction bases unmatched: 11. The CDR3 covers 16 residues. This CDR3 reads CASEPRGTSGGNTQYF. In DNA form, the CDR3 reads TGTGCCAGCGAACCTCGGGGGACTAGCGGGGGGAATACGCAGTATTTT.

This clonotype appeared a few times. This sequence joins TRBV7-2 and TRBJ1-2, with 7 nucleotides matching TRBD1. The J segment lost 6 bases and the V segment lost 5 bases, leaving 6 bases of the junction unmatched. Looked up from germline, CDR1 is SGHTA and CDR2 is FQGNSA. This CDR3 has 13 amino acids. The CDR3 bases are TGTGCCAGCAGCCCGGGACAGAGTAATGGCTACACCTTC. Translation: CASSPGQSNGYTF.

This clonotype turned up a few times. V and J are TRBV7-2 and TRBJ2-5; 8 bases map to TRBD2. In germline, CDR1 is SGHTA, CDR2 FQGNSA. The junction had 7 bases not matched to a gene; V was cut back by 3 bases and J by 1 base. The length of the CDR3 is 16 residues. The CDR3 loop reads CASSLRLTSGQETQYF. CDR3 DNA sequence: TGTGCCAGCAGCTTGCGCCTAACTAGCGGCCAAGAGACCCAGTACTTC.

This clonotype turned up a few times. The CDR3 region has the DNA TGCAGTGCCCCCGGGACAGGGTTAAACGAGCAGTACTTC. It codes for CSAPGTGLNEQYF. This rearrangement joins TRBV20-1 to TRBJ2-5; 9 bases line up with TRBD1. The J call may be in error: the DNA end matches TRBJ2-7 better. The CDR3 sequence is 13 residues long. Germline V gene lookup returns CDR1 DFQATT and CDR2 SNEGSKA (reference sequence).

This clonotype occurred many times. The rearrangement uses TRBV29-1 and TRBJ2-5; 8 nucleotides match TRBD2. The CDR3 is made up of 13 amino acids. V dropped 4 bases and J dropped 2; count of bases not matched to a gene: 3. Per the germline V gene, CDR1 is SQVTM and CDR2 is ANQGSEA. The CDR3 DNA is TGCAGCGTTGTCGGGAGGGTTCAAGAGACCCAGTACTTC. Translation gives CSVVGRVQETQYF.

V is TRBV2 and J is TRBJ2-1, with unresolved D. V was trimmed by 8 bases and J by 12 bases, leaving 14 bases between them. CDR3 length: 11 residues. CDR1 is SNHLY and CDR2 is FYNNEI in the germline V gene. The CDR3 DNA is TGTGCCAGCGGATTAGATTACGCGCAGTTCTTC. It yields the protein CASGLDYAQFF. The whole variable domain, remainder taken from reference TRBV2 and TRBJ2-1, is EPEVTQTPSHQVTQMGQEVILRCVPISNHLYFYWYRQILGQKVEFLVSFYNNEISEKSEIFDDQFSVERPDGSNFTLKIRSTKLEDSAMYFCASGLDYAQFFGPGTRLTVL.

The genes are TRBV28 and TRBJ2-1; unclear D gene. The length of the CDR3 is 11 residues. The germline gives CDR1 MDHEN, CDR2 SYDVKM. Trimming removed 3 bases from V and 14 bases from J, with 11 bases in between. CDR3 residues: CASSFGSRKFF. CDR3 nucleotide sequence: TGTGCCAGCAGTTTCGGGTCGAGAAAGTTCTTC.

This clonotype showed up just a few times. The chain employs TRBV2 and TRBJ2-7, with 10 bases that match TRBD2. V shed 5 bases and J 6 bases; nucleotides not matched to a gene: 7. Germline V lookup: CDR1 SNHLY, CDR2 FYNNEI. The CDR3 consists of 14 residues. The chain's CDR3 is CASSPRTSGGEQYF. As DNA, the CDR3 is TGTGCCAGCAGTCCCAGGACTAGCGGAGGCGAGCAGTACTTC.

This clonotype was counted between two and nine times. This chain uses TRBV5-1 with TRBJ2-1, with no clear D. Germline V CDR1 and CDR2: SGHRS, YFSETQ. Trimming stripped 5 bases from V and 6 bases from J, with 12 bases between. This CDR3 has 13 residues. The CDR3 sequence: CASSWGPGNEQFF. The CDR3 region has the DNA TGCGCCAGCAGTTGGGGTCCGGGCAATGAGCAGTTCTTC.

In this sample, this clonotype turned up a few times. The chain combines TRBV7-9 with TRBJ2-3, with unresolved D. The germline V and J ends were trimmed by 3 bases and 4 bases, with 11 bases remaining between them. Germline values: CDR1 SEHNR, CDR2 FQNEAQ (reference sequence). The CDR3 loop spans 14 amino acids. The CDR3 region is CASSFPPGPDTQYF. The CDR3 DNA reads TGTGCCAGCAGCTTCCCCCCAGGTCCAGATACGCAGTATTTT.

The chain carries TRBV27 and TRBJ2-1; a possible D gene is TRBD2 (6 bases). The CDR3 contains 14 residues. V gave up 2 bases and J gave up 5 bases, with 10 bases separating them. CDR1 and CDR2 from the germline V gene are MNHEY and SMNVEV (reference sequence). CDR3 DNA: TGTGCCAGCAGTTTAGCGGGAAACCACAATGAGCAGTTCTTC. It codes for CASSLAGNHNEQFF.

The gene calls are TRBV28 and TRBJ2-7, with TRBD2 identical over 10 bases. The CDR3 has 16 residues. Germline CDR1 and CDR2: MDHEN and SYDVKM. V shed 1 base, J shed 4 bases, and the junction held 7 bases outside the gene matches. CDR3 protein: CASSLFLAGEGYEQYF. In DNA, the CDR3 is TGTGCCAGCAGTTTATTCCTAGCGGGAGAGGGGTACGAGCAGTACTTC.

This clonotype was counted between two and nine times. The chain combines TRBV9 with TRBJ1-2, with D unresolved. The germline gives CDR1 SGDLS, CDR2 YYNGEE. The CDR3 runs 15 residues. V lost 0 bases to trimming and J lost 7 bases, with 16 bases between them. CDR3 coding DNA: TGTGCCAGCAGCGTAGCGAGCGAGATCACGGGTGGCTACACCTTC. It codes for CASSVASEITGGYTF.

This clonotype was seen a few times. This chain links TRBV13 with TRBJ1-2, with 9 nucleotides matching TRBD1. Germline CDR1 and CDR2: PRHDT and FYEKMQ (reference sequence). The CDR3 length is 16 residues. After removal of 8 bases from V and 2 bases from J, the junction contained 12 bases not matched to a gene. The DNA for the CDR3 is TGTGCCAGCGGATTACAGGGGGCGTCCCTCAACTATGGCTACACCTTC. Translation gives CASGLQGASLNYGYTF.

Concerning this clonotype: One junction end does not reproduce the germline sequence, and a read error may be involved. This chain joins TRBV15 and TRBJ1-2, with 11 bases that match TRBD1. Germline V lookup: CDR1 LNHNV, CDR2 YYDKDF (reference sequence). The CDR3 runs to 16 residues. The CDR3 DNA is TGTGCCACCAGCAGAGGGACAGGGGGCGCCTACTATAGCTACACCTTC. Translating it yields CATSRGTGGAYYSYTF.

V is TRBV5-4 and J is TRBJ2-7; D perhaps matches TRBD2 (7 bases). The CDR3 is made up of 15 amino acids. Germline V gene lookup returns CDR1 SGHNT and CDR2 YYREEE (reference sequence). Deletions cut 4 bases from V and 2 bases from J, with 16 bases between. The CDR3 DNA is TGTGCCAGCAGCCTGGGGGGGGCGGATACCTACGAGCAGTACTTC. The encoded protein is CASSLGGADTYEQYF.

This clonotype has at least ten counts. The rearrangement joins TRBV20-1 to TRBJ2-1, with 7 nucleotides matching TRBD2. CDR1 and CDR2 from the germline V gene are DFQATT and SNEGSKA (reference sequence). This CDR3 is built from 15 residues. Trimming took 6 bases from V and 0 from J; bases not matched to a gene: 8. The CDR3 region is CSAVNGGNSYNEQFF. The DNA of the CDR3 is TGCAGTGCGGTAAACGGGGGGAACTCCTACAATGAGCAGTTCTTC.

This chain joins TRBV7-9 and TRBJ2-5, with D maybe TRBD2 (6 bases). The germline V and J ends were trimmed by 5 bases and 1 base, with 17 bases remaining between them. CDR1 and CDR2 from the germline V gene are SEHNR and FQNEAQ (reference sequence). The CDR3 spans 16 residues. The DNA for the CDR3 is TGTGCCAGCAGCCCTCGTGCGCGGGACTTCCAAGAGACCCAGTACTTC. Amino acids: CASSPRARDFQETQYF.

The chain employs TRBV5-1 and TRBJ2-2; 11 positions agree with TRBD2. Germline V gives CDR1 SGHRS, CDR2 YFSETQ. V shed 0 bases and J 2 bases; nucleotides not matched to a gene: 3. The CDR3 sequence is 17 residues long. The CDR3: CASSLVTSGINTGELFF. The DNA of the CDR3 is TGCGCCAGCAGCTTGGTGACTAGCGGGATTAACACCGGGGAGCTGTTTTTT.

The chain carries TRBV7-9 and TRBJ2-7; no firm D call. Germline loops: CDR1 SEHNR, CDR2 FQNEAQ (reference sequence). The CDR3 sequence is 12 residues long. Trimming left V 3 bases short and J 5 bases short, with 8 bases between. The CDR3 protein is CASSFLRDEQYF. CDR3 nucleotide sequence: TGTGCCAGCAGCTTTTTACGGGACGAGCAGTACTTC.

With regard to this clonotype: The junction departs from germline at one end; a sequencing error may be responsible. The V gene is TRBV28, the J gene TRBJ1-6; the match to TRBD1 covers 8 bases. Germline values: CDR1 MDHEN, CDR2 SYDVKM. The CDR3 consists of 20 residues. The CDR3 protein is CAGSFLRTGTIPPYNSPLHF. In DNA form, the CDR3 reads TGTGCCGGCAGTTTCCTCCGGACAGGGACAATCCCTCCATATAATTCACCCCTCCACTTT.

This clonotype was recorded only once. V gene TRBV20-1 combines with J gene TRBJ2-1; D ambiguous. There are 13 residues in the CDR3. The V gene lost 6 bases and the J gene lost 13 bases, with 22 bases spanning the gap. Germline CDR1 reads DFQATT; CDR2 reads SNEGSKA (reference sequence). The CDR3 sequence is CSAKPHGKETQFF. CDR3 DNA: TGCAGTGCAAAGCCCCATGGTAAAGAGACCCAGTTCTTC.

The chain carries TRBV5-6 and TRBJ2-7, with 13 bases lining up with TRBD2. Germline assignment: CDR1 SGHDT and CDR2 YYEEEE. V gave up 3 bases and J gave up 7 bases; unmatched junction bases: 10. The CDR3 consists of 16 residues. The CDR3 sequence: CASSWGLAGSYNEQYF. The DNA for the CDR3 is TGTGCCAGCAGCTGGGGACTAGCGGGGTCATACAATGAGCAGTACTTC.

This clonotype was detected a few times. V gene TRBV2 combines with J gene TRBJ1-1; TRBD1 agrees at 7 bases. CDR3 length: 13 residues. J was trimmed by 4 bases and V by 8 bases; bases with no gene match: 7. Germline V gene data show CDR1 as SNHLY and CDR2 as FYNNEI. This CDR3 reads CASGTTGVTEAFF. The CDR3 region has the DNA TGTGCCAGCGGGACTACAGGGGTCACTGAAGCTTTCTTT.

The table lists this clonotype with a few counts. The junction shows a germline mismatch at one end, possibly a read error. The rearrangement joins TRBV6-2 or TRBV6-3 to TRBJ1-2; D is ambiguous. This CDR3 is 12 amino acids long. The V gene's germline CDR1 is MNHEY and CDR2 SVGEGT. CDR3 bases: TGTGCCAGCAGTTACAGGGTCTATGGCAACACCTTC. Its translation is CASSYRVYGNTF.

In this sample, this clonotype turned up a few times. The chain couples TRBV12-5 to TRBJ2-3; D might be TRBD1 (6 bases). CDR1 is LGHNT, CDR2 FRNRAP, per germline. The CDR3 is made up of 15 amino acids. Trimming removed 6 bases at V and 2 bases at J, with 15 bases between. The CDR3 DNA sequence: TGTGCTAGTGGCCCCCAGGGGCAGTCCACAGATACGCAGTATTTT. It specifies CASGPQGQSTDTQYF.

This clonotype was detected many times. The chain has TRBV6-6 and TRBJ1-2, with 9 bases that match TRBD1. CDR1 and CDR2 (germline): MNHNY, SVGAGI (reference sequence). Losses at the gene ends were 4 bases for V and 5 bases for J; bases not matched to a gene: 11. The CDR3 loop spans 16 amino acids. DNA of the CDR3: TGTGCCAGCAGTTGGACACAGGGGGCGGTGGCGTATGGCTACACCTTC. Amino acids: CASSWTQGAVAYGYTF.

This clonotype has ten or more counts. V is TRBV4-2 and J is TRBJ2-3; a weak D match, TRBD1 (5 bases). The germline gives CDR1 LGHNA, CDR2 YNFKEQ. Trimming cost V 4 bases and J 0 bases, with 14 bases left between them. The CDR3 has 16 amino acids. CDR3 in DNA: TGTGCCAGCAGCCCTATGACAGACCCTAGCACAGATACGCAGTATTTT. Its translation is CASSPMTDPSTDTQYF.

This clonotype was recorded many times. The V gene is TRBV4-2, the J gene TRBJ1-4, with D unresolved. Germline values: CDR1 LGHNA, CDR2 YNFKEQ. V lost 0 bases and J 3 bases, leaving 14 bases between the germline ends. The CDR3 extends over 17 amino acids. CDR3 in DNA: TGTGCCAGCAGCCAAGATGGCAGTACGGTGCCTAATGAAAAACTGTTTTTT. It translates to CASSQDGSTVPNEKLFF.